These 31 T cell receptor beta chains share one sample of origin, sequenced in a study of radiation and T cells in renal cell carcinoma. As to time point: baseline pretreatment blood. Treatment in this sample: 15 Gy SBRT to primary tumor, nephrectomy 4 weeks later. Profiling relied on immunoSEQ multiplex PCR, and the TCRdb table lists in-frame clones only, not all of them. This table has 150,000 or so clones, around 90% appearing once. The sample was blood, taken from a patient whose treatment included radiotherapy and nephrectomy. These receptors were collected from a woman in her seventies with renal cell carcinoma.

The chain has TRBV19 and TRBJ1-1; 8 nucleotides match TRBD1. Germline V gene data show CDR1 as LNHDA and CDR2 as SQIVND (reference sequence). This CDR3 region has 15 residues. The V gene end was trimmed by 6 bases and the J gene end by 1 base; junction bases not matched to a gene: 7. Here the CDR3 reads CASSTSGTGNTEAFF. CDR3 DNA sequence: TGTGCCAGTAGCACCTCCGGGACAGGGAACACTGAAGCTTTCTTT.

The chain combines TRBV19 with TRBJ1-2; 7 bases agree with TRBD1. V lost 4 bases, J lost 4 bases, and 24 bases stayed unmatched. Germline V gene lookup returns CDR1 LNHDA and CDR2 SQIVND (reference sequence). The CDR3 consists of 20 residues. CDR3: CASSTAFRTRQGGDFYGYTF. In DNA form, the CDR3 reads TGTGCCAGTAGTACCGCCTTTAGAACGCGACAGGGCGGTGACTTCTATGGCTACACCTTC.

The V call is TRBV2, the J call TRBJ1-1; D gene unclear. Germline V gene lookup returns CDR1 SNHLY and CDR2 FYNNEI. Trimming left V 0 bases short and J 3 bases short, with 11 bases between. The CDR3 is 15 amino acids. The CDR3 protein is CASSEALRPDTEAFF. The CDR3 nucleotides read TGTGCCAGCAGTGAAGCCCTTCGGCCGGACACTGAAGCTTTCTTT.

The chain uses TRBV5-1 and TRBJ2-5; 9 positions match TRBD2. The CDR3 totals 14 residues. The V segment lost 4 bases and the J segment 5 bases; nucleotides outside the gene matches: 6. CDR1 is SGHRS, CDR2 YFSETQ, per germline. CDR3 amino acids: CASSRGLAFETQYF. In DNA, the CDR3 is TGCGCCAGCAGCCGGGGACTAGCCTTTGAGACCCAGTACTTC.

The chain has TRBV7-2 and TRBJ1-1; D might be TRBD1 (5 bases). Germline-derived CDR1 and CDR2 are SGHTA and FQGNSA. The V gene lost 5 bases and the J gene lost 1 base, with 11 bases spanning the gap. The CDR3 has 14 amino acids. CDR3 in DNA: TGTGCCAGCAGCGAGACAGATAAGAACACTGAAGCTTTCTTT. As protein: CASSETDKNTEAFF.

This chain links TRBV28 with TRBJ1-2; 8 bases are shared with TRBD1. There are 14 residues in the CDR3. Germline V lookup: CDR1 MDHEN, CDR2 SYDVKM. V was clipped by 2 bases and J by 6 bases; unmatched bases: 5. DNA of the CDR3: TGTGCCAGCAGTTTAGGGACAGGAATCCATGGCTACACCTTC. Amino acids: CASSLGTGIHGYTF.

Worth noting for this clone: The junction does not match germline at one end; this may be a read error. The chain combines TRBV7-7 with TRBJ1-6; D might be TRBD1 (5 bases). CDR1 SSHAT and CDR2 FNYEAQ come from the germline V gene (reference sequence). This CDR3 is 13 amino acids long. CDR3 sequence: CASSLGENSPLHF. CDR3 coding DNA: TGTGCTAGCAGCTTAGGGGAAAATTCACCCCTCCACTTT.

CDR3 amino acids: CASSLAGAGNTIYF. The CDR3 bases are TGTGCCAGCAGCTTGGCAGGGGCTGGAAACACCATATATTTT. The chain joins TRBV5-4 to TRBJ1-3, with D perhaps TRBD1 (6 bases). Germline V CDR1 and CDR2: SGHNT, YYREEE (reference sequence). The V end lost 0 bases, the J end lost 2 bases, and 6 bases lay between the germline ends. The CDR3 spans 14 residues. Variable domain in full (rest from reference TRBV5-4 and TRBJ1-3): ETGVTQSPTHLIKTRGQQVTLRCSSQSGHNTVSWYQQALGQGPQFIFQYYREEENGRGNFPPRFSGLQFPNYSSELNVNALELDDSALYLCASSLAGAGNTIYFGEGSWLTVV.

The V call is TRBV19, the J call TRBJ1-2, with TRBD1 identical over 9 bases. Germline V CDR1 and CDR2: LNHDA, SQIVND (reference sequence). V dropped 5 bases and J dropped 4; count of bases not matched to a gene: 8. This CDR3 comprises 15 residues. CDR3 region: CASSASGQGSYGYTF. For the CDR3, the DNA is TGTGCCAGTAGTGCATCGGGACAGGGATCCTATGGCTACACCTTC.

The chain has TRBV9 and TRBJ2-2; possible D gene TRBD2, 7 bases. The CDR3 is 12 residues long. CDR1 is SGDLS, CDR2 YYNGEE, per germline. The V end was cut by 9 bases, the J end by 7 bases, with 13 bases between. The DNA of the CDR3 is TGTGCCACCGGGGGGCGTGGCGGGGAGCTGTTTTTT. It encodes CATGGRGGELFF.

This clone was seen a single time. J is TRBJ2-6 and V is TRBV30; D is perhaps TRBD1 (5 bases). The CDR3 consists of 13 residues. V lost 5 bases, J lost 2 bases, and 7 bases lay in between. Germline lookup yields CDR1 GTSNPN and CDR2 SVGIG (reference sequence). CDR3 nucleotides: TGTGCCTGGTCAGGGACTGGGGCCAACGTCCTGACTTTC. Its translation is CAWSGTGANVLTF.

The rearrangement links TRBV7-9 to TRBJ1-4; D not certain. From germline, CDR1 is SEHNR and CDR2 FQNEAQ (reference sequence). There are 14 residues in the CDR3. V gave up 0 bases and J gave up 4 bases, with 6 bases separating them. The CDR3 spells CASSLAADNEKLFF. Here the CDR3 DNA reads TGTGCCAGCAGCTTAGCGGCGGATAATGAAAAACTGTTTTTT.

The chain employs TRBV7-2 and TRBJ2-3, with 8 bases that match TRBD2. There are 17 residues in the CDR3. Trimming took 1 base from V and 1 from J; bases not matched to a gene: 7. Germline V gives CDR1 SGHTA, CDR2 FQGNSA. The CDR3 here is CASSLVGGGLGTDTQYF. The CDR3 nucleotides are TGTGCCAGCAGCTTAGTCGGCGGGGGGCTAGGCACAGATACGCAGTATTTT.

J is TRBJ1-4 and V is TRBV19; 7 positions match TRBD1. The germline CDR1 and CDR2 sequences are LNHDA and SQIVND (reference sequence). Trimming cost V 7 bases and J 7 bases; bases outside gene matches: 9. This CDR3 comprises 14 residues. In nucleotides, the CDR3 is TGTGCCAGTAACCTAAGGGGGCCAGGTGAAAAACTGTTTTTT. Its translation is CASNLRGPGEKLFF.

The J gene is TRBJ2-7, the V gene TRBV7-9; perhaps TRBD2 as D (6 bases). Between the trimmed V and J ends, which lost 5 bases and 0 bases, there was a span of 17 bases. The CDR3 contains 16 residues. Germline V CDR1 and CDR2: SEHNR, FQNEAQ (reference sequence). CDR3 sequence: CASSTTGTRRSYEQYF. In nucleotides, the CDR3 is TGTGCCAGCAGCACTACCGGGACTCGTCGCTCCTACGAGCAGTACTTC.

The CDR3 DNA follows: TGCGCCAGCAGCCGGGGGGCTAGGGCCAACGTCCTGACTTTC. It codes for CASSRGARANVLTF. The chain carries TRBV5-1 and TRBJ2-6, with D tentatively TRBD2 (7 bases). The germline V and J ends were trimmed by 4 bases and 5 bases, with 10 bases remaining between them. Germline assignment: CDR1 SGHRS and CDR2 YFSETQ. CDR3 length: 14 residues.

The sample holds a few counts of this clone. The V gene is TRBV19, the J gene TRBJ1-6; maybe TRBD1 (5 bases). With 6 bases removed from V and 7 bases from J, the gap between germline ends came to 10 bases. The germline CDR1 and CDR2 sequences are LNHDA and SQIVND (reference sequence). This CDR3 contains 13 residues. The CDR3 sequence: CASRTGRNSPLHF. CDR3 bases: TGTGCCAGTAGAACGGGGCGGAATTCACCCCTCCACTTT.

V usage is TRBV18 and J usage is TRBJ1-2; D unclear. The CDR3 covers 13 residues. From germline, CDR1 is KGHSH and CDR2 LQKENI. Deletions cut 0 bases from V and 2 bases from J, with 4 bases between. CDR3 in amino acids: CASSPPENYGYTF. The CDR3 DNA is TGTGCCAGCTCACCACCCGAAAACTATGGCTACACCTTC.

J is TRBJ2-3 and V is TRBV6-4; 10 nucleotides match TRBD2. Looked up from germline, CDR1 is MRHNA and CDR2 is SNTAGT. This CDR3 spans 14 amino acids. With V trimmed by 4 bases and J by 3 bases, 1 base remained unmatched. The CDR3 DNA follows: TGTGCCAGCAGTGGGACTAGCGGAACAGATACGCAGTATTTT. Translating gives CASSGTSGTDTQYF.

The rearrangement links TRBV5-4 to TRBJ1-6, with 7 bases fitting TRBD1. The CDR3 extends over 15 amino acids. V gave up 4 bases and J gave up 10 bases; unmatched junction bases: 11. CDR1 SGHNT and CDR2 YYREEE come from the germline V gene (reference sequence). CDR3 sequence: CASSVDRTFFSPLHF. DNA of the CDR3: TGTGCCAGCAGCGTGGACAGGACCTTCTTCTCACCCCTCCACTTT.

J is TRBJ2-5 and V is TRBV30; D may be TRBD1 (5 bases). This CDR3 is 12 amino acids long. The ends were cut back, 7 bases at V and 5 bases at J, with 14 bases in the middle. Germline V gene sequence: CDR1 GTSNPN, CDR2 SVGIG (reference sequence). The DNA of the CDR3 is TGTGCCTCGGAAACAGGCAGTGAGACCCAGTACTTC. Translating it yields CASETGSETQYF.

The chain has TRBV5-1 and TRBJ2-3; 9 nucleotides agree with TRBD2. The germline V gene has CDR1 SGHRS and CDR2 YFSETQ. This CDR3 region has 16 residues. Losses at the gene ends were 0 bases for V and 4 bases for J; bases not matched to a gene: 6. The CDR3 coding sequence is TGCGCCAGCAGCTTGGGCTCGCGGGGGGGCCCAGATACGCAGTATTTT. Translation gives CASSLGSRGGPDTQYF.

The J gene is TRBJ1-1, the V gene TRBV5-1; D ambiguous. Trimming took 4 bases from V and 4 from J, leaving 14 bases between them. CDR3 length: 14 amino acids. CDR1 and CDR2 (germline): SGHRS, YFSETQ. CDR3 loop: CASSRAGFGTEAFF. CDR3 bases: TGCGCCAGCAGCCGGGCTGGGTTCGGCACTGAAGCTTTCTTT.

The V gene is TRBV15, the J gene TRBJ1-5; possible D gene TRBD1, 6 bases. Deletions cut 3 bases from V and 7 bases from J, with 13 bases between. The CDR3 is made up of 14 amino acids. Per germline, CDR1 LNHNV and CDR2 YYDKDF (reference sequence). CDR3 nucleotides: TGTGCCACCAGCAGGAACAGGGTCAGACAGCCCCAGCATTTT. As protein: CATSRNRVRQPQHF.

The count of this clone is one. The rearrangement links TRBV4-3 to TRBJ2-7; D possibly corresponds to TRBD1 (7 bases). Trimming pared 3 bases from V and 5 bases from J, leaving 20 bases between. Germline CDR1 is LGHNA and CDR2 is YSLEER. The length of the CDR3 is 16 residues. Here the CDR3 DNA reads TGCGCCAGCAGCCAGAATTTATACAGGGGCGGGGACGAGCAGTACTTC. It encodes CASSQNLYRGGDEQYF.

The chain uses TRBV4-3 and TRBJ1-2; D is unclear. This CDR3 is 14 amino acids long. Germline CDR1 LGHNA, CDR2 YSLEER. Trimming pared 0 bases from V and 8 bases from J, leaving 13 bases between. CDR3 loop: CASSQDRAKGGYTF. Here the CDR3 DNA reads TGCGCCAGCAGCCAAGACCGGGCAAAAGGAGGCTACACCTTC.

This clone was counted between two and nine times. The rearrangement links TRBV27 to TRBJ2-1; D unresolved. This CDR3 contains 13 residues. Trimming stripped 3 bases from V and 6 bases from J, with 9 bases between. Germline V gene data show CDR1 as MNHEY and CDR2 as SMNVEV (reference sequence). Written as DNA, the CDR3 is TGTGCCAGCAGTTTGCGAGGCCTCAATGAGCAGTTCTTC. It translates to CASSLRGLNEQFF.

As concerns this clone: Other nucleotide sequences in the sample specify the same CDR3. J is TRBJ1-1 and V is TRBV4-1, with D perhaps matching TRBD1 (6 bases). The germline V gene has CDR1 MGHRA and CDR2 YSYEKL. The V end lost 0 bases, the J end lost 7 bases, and 9 bases lay between the germline ends. The CDR3 totals 13 residues. The CDR3 loop reads CASSQDDRLEAFF. The CDR3 DNA sequence: TGCGCCAGCAGCCAAGACGACAGGCTTGAAGCTTTCTTT.

The chain is built from TRBV5-1 and TRBJ1-6, with TRBD1 matching over 8 bases. The J segment lost 0 bases and the V segment lost 3 bases, leaving 17 bases of the junction unmatched. This CDR3 is built from 21 residues. The germline V gene has CDR1 SGHRS and CDR2 YFSETQ. CDR3 residues: CASSSSGTGSLLSSYNSPLHF. In DNA, the CDR3 is TGCGCCAGCAGCTCCTCCGGGACAGGATCTCTTTTGAGCTCCTATAATTCACCCCTCCACTTT.

The chain recombines TRBV4-1 with TRBJ2-3; 7 bases fit TRBD1. The CDR3 covers 16 residues. The germline gives CDR1 MGHRA, CDR2 YSYEKL. The V segment lost 2 bases and the J segment 3 bases; nucleotides outside the gene matches: 8. The CDR3 nucleotides read TGCGCCAGCAGCCAACCGATGACAGGGAAAACAGATACGCAGTATTTT. Amino acid sequence: CASSQPMTGKTDTQYF.

This chain links TRBV5-1 with TRBJ2-7; D uncertain. Germline assignment: CDR1 SGHRS and CDR2 YFSETQ. CDR3 length: 13 residues. V lost 0 bases and J 0 bases, leaving 4 bases between the germline ends. The CDR3 DNA is TGCGCCAGCAGCTTGGAGGTCTCCTACGAGCAGTACTTC. It codes for CASSLEVSYEQYF.